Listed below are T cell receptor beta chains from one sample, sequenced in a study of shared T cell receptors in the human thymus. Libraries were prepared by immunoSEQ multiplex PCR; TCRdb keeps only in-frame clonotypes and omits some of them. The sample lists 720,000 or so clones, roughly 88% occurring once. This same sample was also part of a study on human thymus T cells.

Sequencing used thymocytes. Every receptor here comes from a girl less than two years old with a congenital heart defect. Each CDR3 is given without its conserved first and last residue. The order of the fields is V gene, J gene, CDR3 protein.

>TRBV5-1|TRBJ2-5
ASSPGLQETQY
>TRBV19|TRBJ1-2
ASSVVRDSLYGYT
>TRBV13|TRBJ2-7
ASSLRGGDPYEQY
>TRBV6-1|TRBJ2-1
ASSEPPGQGNEQF
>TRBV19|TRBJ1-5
ASKLSGQGARGSRGQPQH
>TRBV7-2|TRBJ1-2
ASITPGQTNYGYT
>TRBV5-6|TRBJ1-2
ASSSLLGDRGLGYT
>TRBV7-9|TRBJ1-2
ASSLYGPIDRVGGYT
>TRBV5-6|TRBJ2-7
ASSIDFWRDRDEQY
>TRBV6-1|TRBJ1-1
ASKTVMNTEAF